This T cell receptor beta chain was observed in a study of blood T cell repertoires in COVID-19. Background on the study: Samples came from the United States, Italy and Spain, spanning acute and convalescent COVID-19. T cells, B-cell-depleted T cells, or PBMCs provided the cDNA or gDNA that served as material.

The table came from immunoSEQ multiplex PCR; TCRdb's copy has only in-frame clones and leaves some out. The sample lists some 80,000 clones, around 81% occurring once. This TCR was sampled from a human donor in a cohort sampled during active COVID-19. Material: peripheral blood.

The CDR3 protein is CAISEGTASNSPLHF. For the CDR3, the DNA is TGTGCCATCAGTGAGGGGACAGCCTCTAATTCACCCCTCCACTTT. The V call is TRBV10-3, the J call TRBJ1-6, with 7 positions matching TRBD1. There are 15 residues in the CDR3. V was clipped by 2 bases and J by 6 bases; unmatched bases: 4. The germline V gene encodes CDR1 ENHRY and CDR2 SYGVKD.